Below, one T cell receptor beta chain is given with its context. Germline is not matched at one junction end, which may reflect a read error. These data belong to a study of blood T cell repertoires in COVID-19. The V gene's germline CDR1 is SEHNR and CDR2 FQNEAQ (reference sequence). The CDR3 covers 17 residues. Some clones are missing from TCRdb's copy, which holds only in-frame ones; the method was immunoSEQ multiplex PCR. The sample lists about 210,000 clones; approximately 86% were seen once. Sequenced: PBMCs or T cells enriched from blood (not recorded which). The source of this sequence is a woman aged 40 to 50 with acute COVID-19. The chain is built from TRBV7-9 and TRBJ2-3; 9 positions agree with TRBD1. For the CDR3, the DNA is TGTGCCAGCAGCCGCTCCGGGACAGGGTCCTTGGGAGATATGCAGTATTTT. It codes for CASSRSGTGSLGDMQYF.